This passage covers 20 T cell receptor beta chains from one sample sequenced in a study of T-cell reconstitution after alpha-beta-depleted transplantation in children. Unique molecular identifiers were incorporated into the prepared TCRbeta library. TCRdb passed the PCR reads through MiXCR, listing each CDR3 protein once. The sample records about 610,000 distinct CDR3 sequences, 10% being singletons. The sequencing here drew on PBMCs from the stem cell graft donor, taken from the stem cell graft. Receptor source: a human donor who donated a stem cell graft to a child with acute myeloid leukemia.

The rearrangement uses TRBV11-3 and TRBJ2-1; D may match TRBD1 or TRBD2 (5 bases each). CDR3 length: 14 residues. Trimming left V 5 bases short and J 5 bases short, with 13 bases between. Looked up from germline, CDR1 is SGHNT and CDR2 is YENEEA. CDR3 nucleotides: TGTGCCAGCAGCCGACGGTGGGGGAACAATGAGCAGTTCTTC. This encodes CASSRRWGNNEQFF. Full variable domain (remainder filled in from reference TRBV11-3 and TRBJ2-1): EAGVVQSPRYKIIEKKQPVAFWCNPISGHNTLYWYLQNLGQGPELLIRYENEEAVDDSQLPKDRFSAERLKGVDSTLKIQPAELGDSAVYLCASSRRWGNNEQFFGPGTRLTVL.

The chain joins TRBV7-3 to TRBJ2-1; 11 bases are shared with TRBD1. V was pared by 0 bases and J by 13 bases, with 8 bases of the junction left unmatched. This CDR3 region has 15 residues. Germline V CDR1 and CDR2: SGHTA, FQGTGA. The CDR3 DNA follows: TGTGCCAGCAGCTTAACTGGACAGGGGGCTAGAGCCCAGTTCTTC. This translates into CASSLTGQGARAQFF. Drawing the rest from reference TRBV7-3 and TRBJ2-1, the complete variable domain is GAGVSQTPSNKVTEKGKYVELRCDPISGHTALYWYRQSLGQGPEFLIYFQGTGAADDSGLPNDRFFAVRPEGSVSTLKIQRTERGDSAVYLCASSLTGQGARAQFFGPGTRLTVL.

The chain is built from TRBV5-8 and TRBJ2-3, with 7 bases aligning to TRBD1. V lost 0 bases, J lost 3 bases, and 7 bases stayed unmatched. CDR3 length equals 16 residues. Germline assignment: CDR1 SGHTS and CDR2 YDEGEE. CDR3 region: CASSLGSGTETDTQYF. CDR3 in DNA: TGTGCCAGCAGCTTGGGTTCCGGGACAGAGACAGATACGCAGTATTTT.

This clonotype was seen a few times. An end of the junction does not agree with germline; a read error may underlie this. For the CDR3, the DNA is TGTGCCAGCAGCGAAGAGATAAACAATGAGCAGTTCTTC. It specifies CASSEEINNEQFF. V gene TRBV2 combines with J gene TRBJ2-1; D is undetermined. The CDR3 spans 13 residues. Germline CDR1 and CDR2: SNHLY and FYNNEI.

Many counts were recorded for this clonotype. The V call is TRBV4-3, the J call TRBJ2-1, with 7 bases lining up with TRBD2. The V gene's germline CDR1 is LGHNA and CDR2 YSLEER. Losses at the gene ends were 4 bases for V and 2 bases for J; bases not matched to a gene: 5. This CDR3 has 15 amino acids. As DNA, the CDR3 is TGCGCCAGCAGCCGTCTAGCGGAGGCCTACAATGAGCAGTTCTTC. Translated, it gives CASSRLAEAYNEQFF.

CDR3 coding DNA: TGTGCCAGCAGCGGTACAGTCTGCCCCGCTTACGCCCTAGCCAAAAACATTCAGTACTTC. It is translated as CASSGTVCPAYALAKNIQYF. The genes are TRBV21-1 and TRBJ2-4; TRBD2, as called in the table, went unchecked against the DNA. TRBV21-1 is recorded as a pseudogene. The CDR3 contains 20 residues.

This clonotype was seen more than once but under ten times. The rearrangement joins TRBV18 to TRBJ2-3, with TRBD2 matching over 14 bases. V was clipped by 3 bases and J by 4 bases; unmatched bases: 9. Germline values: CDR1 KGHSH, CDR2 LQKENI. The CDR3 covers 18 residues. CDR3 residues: CASSPIPGLAGVSDTQYF. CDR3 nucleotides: TGTGCCAGCTCACCTATTCCGGGACTAGCGGGAGTATCAGATACGCAGTATTTT.

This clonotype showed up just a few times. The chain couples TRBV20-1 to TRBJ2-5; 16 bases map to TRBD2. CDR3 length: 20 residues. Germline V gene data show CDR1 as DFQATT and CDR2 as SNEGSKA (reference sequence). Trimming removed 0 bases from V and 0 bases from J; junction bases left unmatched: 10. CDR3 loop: CSARDTSGTSGGGYQETQYF. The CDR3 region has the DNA TGCAGTGCTAGAGATACTTCCGGGACTAGCGGGGGGGGCTACCAAGAGACCCAGTACTTC.

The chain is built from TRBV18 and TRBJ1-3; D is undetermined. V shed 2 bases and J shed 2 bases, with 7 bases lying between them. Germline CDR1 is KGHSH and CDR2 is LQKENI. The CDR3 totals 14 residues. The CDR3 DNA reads TGTGCCAGCTCACCAGAGACCGCTGGAAACACCATATATTTT. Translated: CASSPETAGNTIYF.

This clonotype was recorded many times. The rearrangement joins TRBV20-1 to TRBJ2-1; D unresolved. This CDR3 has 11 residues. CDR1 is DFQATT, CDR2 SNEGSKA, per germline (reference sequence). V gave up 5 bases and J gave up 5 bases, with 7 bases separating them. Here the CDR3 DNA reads TGCAGTGCTGATGAAAACAATGAGCAGTTCTTC. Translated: CSADENNEQFF.

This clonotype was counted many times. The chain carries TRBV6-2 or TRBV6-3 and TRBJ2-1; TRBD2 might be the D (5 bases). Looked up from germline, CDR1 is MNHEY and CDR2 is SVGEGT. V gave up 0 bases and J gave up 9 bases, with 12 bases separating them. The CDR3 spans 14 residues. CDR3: CASSYSRASSEQFF. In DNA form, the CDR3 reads TGTGCCAGCAGTTACTCGAGGGCTAGCAGTGAGCAGTTCTTC.

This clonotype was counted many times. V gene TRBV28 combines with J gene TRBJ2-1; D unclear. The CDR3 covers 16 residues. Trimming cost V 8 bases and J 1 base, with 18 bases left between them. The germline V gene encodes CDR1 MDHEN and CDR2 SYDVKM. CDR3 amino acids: CASPPTASESYNEQFF. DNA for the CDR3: TGTGCCAGCCCACCTACAGCCAGCGAATCCTACAATGAGCAGTTCTTC.

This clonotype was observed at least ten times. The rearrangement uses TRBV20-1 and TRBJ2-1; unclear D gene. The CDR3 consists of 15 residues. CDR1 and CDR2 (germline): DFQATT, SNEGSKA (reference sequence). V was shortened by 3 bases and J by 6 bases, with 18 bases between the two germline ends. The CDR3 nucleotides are TGCAGTGCTAGGGGCCGTTTCTCAGGCAGCAATGAGCAGTTCTTC. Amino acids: CSARGRFSGSNEQFF.

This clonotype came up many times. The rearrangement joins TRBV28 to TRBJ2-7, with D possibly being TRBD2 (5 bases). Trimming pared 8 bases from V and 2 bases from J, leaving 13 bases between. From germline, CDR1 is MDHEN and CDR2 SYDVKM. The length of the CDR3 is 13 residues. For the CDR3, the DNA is TGTGCCAGCGAGGACTTCTCAACCTACGAGCAGTACTTC. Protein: CASEDFSTYEQYF.

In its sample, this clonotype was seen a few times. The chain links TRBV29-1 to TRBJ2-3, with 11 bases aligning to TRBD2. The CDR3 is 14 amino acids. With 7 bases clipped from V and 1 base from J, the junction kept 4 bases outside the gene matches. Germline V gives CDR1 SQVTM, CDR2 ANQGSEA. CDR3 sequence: CSGSGRVGTDTQYF. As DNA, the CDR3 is TGCAGCGGTAGCGGGAGGGTCGGCACAGATACGCAGTATTTT.

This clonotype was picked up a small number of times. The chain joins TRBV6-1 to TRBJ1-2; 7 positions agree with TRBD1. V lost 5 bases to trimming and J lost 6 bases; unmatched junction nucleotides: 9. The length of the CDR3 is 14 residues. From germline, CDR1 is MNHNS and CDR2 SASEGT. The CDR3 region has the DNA TGTGCCAGCAGTACCCAGGGGGGCTCAGATGGCTACACCTTC. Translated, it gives CASSTQGGSDGYTF.

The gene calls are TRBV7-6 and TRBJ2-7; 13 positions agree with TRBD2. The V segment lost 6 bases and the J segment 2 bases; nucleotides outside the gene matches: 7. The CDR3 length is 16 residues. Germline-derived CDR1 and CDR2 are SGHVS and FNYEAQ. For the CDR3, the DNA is TGTGCCAGCAGGCCACTAGCGGGAGGGAGAGCCTACGAGCAGTACTTC. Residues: CASRPLAGGRAYEQYF. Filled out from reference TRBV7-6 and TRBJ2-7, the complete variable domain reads GAGVSQSPRYKVTKRGQDVALRCDPISGHVSLYWYRQALGQGPEFLTYFNYEAQQDKSGLPNDRFSAERPEGSISTLTIQRTEQRDSAMYRCASRPLAGGRAYEQYFGPGTRLTVT.

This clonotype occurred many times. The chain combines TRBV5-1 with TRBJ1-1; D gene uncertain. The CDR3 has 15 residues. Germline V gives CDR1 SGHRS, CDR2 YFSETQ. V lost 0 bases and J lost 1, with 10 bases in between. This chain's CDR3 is CASSLAGSQNTEAFF. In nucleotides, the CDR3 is TGCGCCAGCAGCTTGGCCGGGTCGCAGAACACTGAAGCTTTCTTT.

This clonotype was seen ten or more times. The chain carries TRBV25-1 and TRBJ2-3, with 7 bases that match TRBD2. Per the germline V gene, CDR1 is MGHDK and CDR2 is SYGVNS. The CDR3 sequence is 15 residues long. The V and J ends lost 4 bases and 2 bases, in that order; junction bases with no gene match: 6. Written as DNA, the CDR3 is TGTGCCAGCAGTGGTAGAGCGGGAACCACAGATACGCAGTATTTT. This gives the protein CASSGRAGTTDTQYF.

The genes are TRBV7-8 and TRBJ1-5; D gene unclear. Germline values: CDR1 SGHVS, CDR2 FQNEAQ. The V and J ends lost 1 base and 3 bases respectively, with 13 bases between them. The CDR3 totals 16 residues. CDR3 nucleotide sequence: TGTGCCAGCAGCTTAGAGGTGAATCGGTTCAATCAGCCCCAGCATTTT. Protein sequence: CASSLEVNRFNQPQHF. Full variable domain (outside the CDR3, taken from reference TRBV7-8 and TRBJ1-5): GAGVSQSPRYKVAKRGQDVALRCDPISGHVSLFWYQQALGQGPEFLTYFQNEAQLDKSGLPSDRFFAERPEGSVSTLKIQRTQQEDSAVYLCASSLEVNRFNQPQHFGDGTRLSIL.